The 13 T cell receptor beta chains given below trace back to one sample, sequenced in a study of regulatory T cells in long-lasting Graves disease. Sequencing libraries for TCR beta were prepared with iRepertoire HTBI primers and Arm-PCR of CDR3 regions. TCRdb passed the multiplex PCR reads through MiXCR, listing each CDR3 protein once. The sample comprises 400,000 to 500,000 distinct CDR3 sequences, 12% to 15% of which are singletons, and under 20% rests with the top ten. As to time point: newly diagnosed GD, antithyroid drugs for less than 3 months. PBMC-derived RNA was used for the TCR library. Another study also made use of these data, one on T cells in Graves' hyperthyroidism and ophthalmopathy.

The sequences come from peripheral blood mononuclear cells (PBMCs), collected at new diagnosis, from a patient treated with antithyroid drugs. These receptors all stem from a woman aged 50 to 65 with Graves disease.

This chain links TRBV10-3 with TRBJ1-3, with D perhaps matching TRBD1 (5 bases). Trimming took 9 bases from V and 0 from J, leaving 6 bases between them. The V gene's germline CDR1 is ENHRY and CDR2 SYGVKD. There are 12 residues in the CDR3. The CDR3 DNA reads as TGTGCCATGGGGACCTCTGGAAACACCATATATTTT. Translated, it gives CAMGTSGNTIYF.

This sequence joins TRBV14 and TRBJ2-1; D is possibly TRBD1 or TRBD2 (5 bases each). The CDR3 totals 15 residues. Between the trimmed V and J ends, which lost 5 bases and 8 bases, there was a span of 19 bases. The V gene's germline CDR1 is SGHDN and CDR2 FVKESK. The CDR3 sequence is CASSTASGRLDEQFF. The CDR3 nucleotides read TGTGCCAGCAGCACAGCGTCGGGACGGTTGGATGAGCAGTTCTTC.

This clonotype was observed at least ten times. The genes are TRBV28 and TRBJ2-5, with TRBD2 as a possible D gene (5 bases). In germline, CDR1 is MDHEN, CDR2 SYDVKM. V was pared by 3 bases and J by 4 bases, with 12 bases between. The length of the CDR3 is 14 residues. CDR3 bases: TGTGCCAGCAGTTTGAGAGGGCCCGCAGAGACCCAGTACTTC. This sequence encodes CASSLRGPAETQYF.

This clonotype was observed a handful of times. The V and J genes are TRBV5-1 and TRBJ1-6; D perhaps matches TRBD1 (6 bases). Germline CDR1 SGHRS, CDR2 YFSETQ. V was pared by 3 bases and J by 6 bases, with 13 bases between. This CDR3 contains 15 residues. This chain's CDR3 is CASSSSQGPNSPLHF. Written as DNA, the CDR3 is TGCGCCAGCAGCTCCTCACAGGGCCCTAATTCACCCCTCCACTTT.

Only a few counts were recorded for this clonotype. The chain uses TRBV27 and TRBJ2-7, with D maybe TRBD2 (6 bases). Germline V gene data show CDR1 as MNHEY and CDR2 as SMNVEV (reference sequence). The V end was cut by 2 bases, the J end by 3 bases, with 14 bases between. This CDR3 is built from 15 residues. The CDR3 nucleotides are TGTGCCAGCAGTTTAATTGGGGGGAGAGGCTACGAGCAGTACTTC. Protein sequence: CASSLIGGRGYEQYF.

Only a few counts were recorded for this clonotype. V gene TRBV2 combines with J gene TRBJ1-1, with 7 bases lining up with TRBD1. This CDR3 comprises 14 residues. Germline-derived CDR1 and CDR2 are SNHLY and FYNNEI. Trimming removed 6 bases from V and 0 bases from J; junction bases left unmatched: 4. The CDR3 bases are TGTGCCAGCAGCATCGGACAGGTGAACACTGAAGCTTTCTTT. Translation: CASSIGQVNTEAFF.

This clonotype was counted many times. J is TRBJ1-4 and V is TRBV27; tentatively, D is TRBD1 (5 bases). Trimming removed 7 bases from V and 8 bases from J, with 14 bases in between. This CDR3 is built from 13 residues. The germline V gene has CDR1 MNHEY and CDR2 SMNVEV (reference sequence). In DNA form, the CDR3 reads TGTGCCAGCAAACGGGGCGGGAGGGAAAAACTGTTTTTT. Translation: CASKRGGREKLFF.

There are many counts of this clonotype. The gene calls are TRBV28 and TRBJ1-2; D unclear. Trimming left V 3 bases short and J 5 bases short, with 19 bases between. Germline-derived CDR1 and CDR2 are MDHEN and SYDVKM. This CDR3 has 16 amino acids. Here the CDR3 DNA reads TGTGCCAGCAGTTTTGGTGTTTCGAGTACCTCGTATGGCTACACCTTC. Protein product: CASSFGVSSTSYGYTF.

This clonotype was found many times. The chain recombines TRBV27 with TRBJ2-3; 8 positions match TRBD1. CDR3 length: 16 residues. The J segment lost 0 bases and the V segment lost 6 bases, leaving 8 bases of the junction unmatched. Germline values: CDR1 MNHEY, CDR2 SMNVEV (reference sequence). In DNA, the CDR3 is TGTGCCAGCAGCCGAGGGACAGGACCTAGCACAGATACGCAGTATTTT. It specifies CASSRGTGPSTDTQYF.

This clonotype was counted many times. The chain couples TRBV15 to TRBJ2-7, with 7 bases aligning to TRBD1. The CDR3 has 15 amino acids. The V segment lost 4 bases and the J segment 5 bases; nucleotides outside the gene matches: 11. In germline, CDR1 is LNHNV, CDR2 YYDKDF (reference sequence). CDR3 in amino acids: CATSNHRGAGNEQYF. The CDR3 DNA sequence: TGTGCCACCAGCAATCACAGGGGAGCAGGAAACGAGCAGTACTTC.

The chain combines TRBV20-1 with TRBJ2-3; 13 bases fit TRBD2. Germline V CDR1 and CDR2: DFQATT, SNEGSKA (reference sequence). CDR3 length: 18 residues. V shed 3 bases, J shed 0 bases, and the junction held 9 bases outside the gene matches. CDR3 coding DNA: TGCAGTGCTAGGACAAGAGGGGGACTAGCGGGAAGCACAGATACGCAGTATTTT. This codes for CSARTRGGLAGSTDTQYF.

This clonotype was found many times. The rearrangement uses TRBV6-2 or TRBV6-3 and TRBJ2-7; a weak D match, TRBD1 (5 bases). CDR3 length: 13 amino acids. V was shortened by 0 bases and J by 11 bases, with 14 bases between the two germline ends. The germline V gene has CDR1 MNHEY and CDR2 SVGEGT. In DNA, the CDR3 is TGTGCCAGCAGTTACTCGGAAACGACAGTCAAGTACTTC. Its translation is CASSYSETTVKYF.

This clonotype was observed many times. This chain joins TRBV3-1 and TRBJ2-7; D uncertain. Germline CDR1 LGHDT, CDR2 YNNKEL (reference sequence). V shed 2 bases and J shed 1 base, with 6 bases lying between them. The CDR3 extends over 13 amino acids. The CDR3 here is CASSQYGSYEQYF. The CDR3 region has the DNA TGTGCCAGCAGCCAATATGGATCCTACGAGCAGTACTTC.